This is a list of T cell receptor beta chains from one sample in a study of T cells in Graves' hyperthyroidism and ophthalmopathy. One entry per CDR3 protein results from TCRdb running MiXCR on the multiplex PCR reads. This sample carries more than 450,000 distinct CDR3 sequences, about 20% of them seen once, and the ten largest clones take 45% to 50%. Source material: blood. All receptors derive from a man aged 35 to 55 with Graves' ophthalmopathy. CDR3s include the opening cysteine and the closing phenylalanine or tryptophan. The D gene is left open where the match is weak. Clone size is given for some rows only: seen once, a few or many times, or a class if the clone is expanded.

CDR3nt | CDR3aa | abundance | v_gene | d_gene | j_gene
TGTGCCAGCAGCTCGACCTGGAAGCTTGGCTTT | CASSSTWKLGF | NA | TRBV7-2 | NA | TRBJ1-1
TGCAGTGCTAGTATTCCGGGGGACAGCTCAGGCACCCTCCACTTT | CSASIPGDSSGTLHF | NA | TRBV20-1 | TRBD1 | TRBJ1-6
TGTGCCAGCAGCTCCGGCCAGGGGGGTGCAGATACGCAGTATTTT | CASSSGQGGADTQYF | many | TRBV7-9 | NA | TRBJ2-3
TGCAGTGCTATCTCACCTCGGACTAGCATTGAGACCCAGTACTTC | CSAISPRTSIETQYF | many | TRBV20-1 | TRBD2 | TRBJ2-5
TGTGCCAGCAGCGCACGACAGGGCACAGATACGCAGTATTTT | CASSARQGTDTQYF | many | TRBV5-6 | NA | TRBJ2-3
TGTGCCAGCAGCCAAGCCGGGACCCCCGGGCAGTTCTTC | CASSQAGTPGQFF | NA | TRBV3-1 | NA | TRBJ2-1
TGCAGTGCTAGAGCCCGAGGACTAGCGGGGCTTACAGATACGCAGTATTTT | CSARARGLAGLTDTQYF | NA | TRBV20-1 | TRBD2 | TRBJ2-3
TGTGCCAGCAGCTACGGGACGGCTAGCACAGATACGCAGTATTTT | CASSYGTASTDTQYF | NA | TRBV7-9 | NA | TRBJ2-3
TGTGCCAGCACCTCGGGACAGGAGGGGTTCGAGCAGCACTTC | CASTSGQEGFEQHF | NA | TRBV6-1 | TRBD1 | TRBJ2-7
TGCAGTGCTAGAACCGGGACAGGGGGCTCTGGCTACACCTTC | CSARTGTGGSGYTF | NA | TRBV20-1 | TRBD1 | TRBJ1-2
TGTGCCTGCGCCTTTATTCGCACTGAAGCTTTCTTT | CACAFIRTEAFF | many | TRBV30 | NA | TRBJ1-1
TGTGCCAGCAGCTTAGCGAGGTATGGGTACCAAGAGACCCAGTACTTC | CASSLARYGYQETQYF | NA | TRBV7-2 | NA | TRBJ2-5
TGCAGCGTTGAAGGTAAAGGCTCCTACGAGCAGTACTTC | CSVEGKGSYEQYF | NA | TRBV29-1 | NA | TRBJ2-7
TGTGCCTGGAGTGTAAAGGGGGCCAAAAACATTCAGTACTTC | CAWSVKGAKNIQYF | many | TRBV30 | NA | TRBJ2-4
TGTGCCAGCAGTTCCGCCGGACGGCTTACATCTGAAAGGGGAGAGACCCAGTACTTC | CASSSAGRLTSERGETQYF | NA | TRBV6-1 | NA | TRBJ2-5